Listed here is a single TCR beta chain. The source of the sample is a study of blood T cell repertoires in COVID-19. Across the whole study: Collection of acute and convalescent COVID-19 samples took place in the United States, Italy and Spain. PBMCs, B-cell-depleted T cells, or T cells were the source of the cDNA or gDNA that made up the material.

This CDR3 region has 13 residues. Germline values: CDR1 LNHNV, CDR2 YYDKDF (reference sequence). Trimming removed 3 bases from V and 8 bases from J, with 13 bases in between. In the authors' workflow: The assay estimated nucleated cells by amplifying reference gene primers. Using immunoSEQ multiplex PCR, the repertoire was profiled, and TCRdb retains in-frame clones only, with some absent. Clonal size and the V and J genes are those of that table, whereas D and trimming came from the DNA. Of 30,000 to 40,000 clones listed, approximately 90% are singletons. Material: peripheral blood. The receptor comes from a woman in her 30s in a cohort sampled during active COVID-19. This chain links TRBV15 with TRBJ1-1; maybe TRBD1 (6 bases). The CDR3 coding sequence is TGTGCCACCAGCAGTACAGGGCAGGGAGAAGCTTTCTTT. Protein: CATSSTGQGEAFF.